Below are 22 T cell receptor beta chains sequenced from a single sample in a study of PD-L1 blockade in urothelial cancer. Libraries were prepared by immunoSEQ multiplex PCR; TCRdb keeps only in-frame clonotypes and omits some of them. Of about 50,000 clones in the sample, 70% to 90% are singletons; the top ten hold 14% to 15%. This sample's time point: pretreatment peripheral blood. Sequencing was performed on PBMCs, taken around atezolizumab (anti-PD-L1) treatment. The receptors come from a woman between 55 and 75 years old with urothelial cancer.

The chain carries TRBV5-4 and TRBJ1-3, with TRBD1 as a possible D gene (5 bases). Trimming left V 4 bases short and J 0 bases short, with 14 bases between. The germline V gene has CDR1 SGHNT and CDR2 YYREEE (reference sequence). This CDR3 has 16 amino acids. The CDR3 DNA sequence: TGTGCCAGCAGCCCGGACATAGTACTCTCTGGAAACACCATATATTTT. Its translation is CASSPDIVLSGNTIYF.

This chain links TRBV11-3 with TRBJ2-1; 10 bases map to TRBD1. CDR3 length equals 15 residues. The germline CDR1 and CDR2 sequences are SGHNT and YENEEA. The ends lost 5 bases at V and 7 bases at J; junction bases unmatched: 8. The CDR3 is CASSLRQGALNEQFF. The CDR3 DNA reads TGTGCCAGCAGCCTAAGACAGGGGGCGCTTAATGAGCAGTTCTTC.

This chain connects TRBV5-1 to TRBJ1-1, with 11 bases that match TRBD1. Losses at the gene ends were 4 bases for V and 7 bases for J; bases not matched to a gene: 6. Germline CDR1 is SGHRS and CDR2 is YFSETQ. The CDR3 spans 14 residues. The CDR3 region is CASSKPGQGDEAFF. CDR3 DNA: TGCGCCAGCAGCAAGCCGGGACAGGGGGATGAAGCTTTCTTT.

The J gene is TRBJ1-5, the V gene TRBV19; D ambiguous. This CDR3 has 14 amino acids. Trimming stripped 8 bases from V and 2 bases from J, with 13 bases between. The germline V gene has CDR1 LNHDA and CDR2 SQIVND (reference sequence). In nucleotides, the CDR3 is TGTGCCAGTCAAGATGCGGGAGGCAATCAGCCCCAGCATTTT. This encodes CASQDAGGNQPQHF. Complete variable domain (other parts from reference TRBV19 and TRBJ1-5): DGGITQSPKYLFRKEGQNVTLSCEQNLNHDAMYWYRQDPGQGLRLIYYSQIVNDFQKGDIAEGYSVSREKKESFPLTVTSAQKNPTAFYLCASQDAGGNQPQHFGDGTRLSIL.

This chain uses TRBV9 with TRBJ1-6; TRBD1 is a possible D gene (5 bases). The V end was cut by 2 bases, the J end by 10 bases, with 16 bases between. CDR3 length equals 15 residues. CDR1 is SGDLS and CDR2 is YYNGEE in the germline V gene. This chain's CDR3 is CASSVGLTGQSPLHF. The CDR3 DNA reads TGTGCCAGCAGCGTGGGGCTCACCGGCCAATCACCCCTCCACTTT. The whole variable domain, filled in from reference TRBV9 and TRBJ1-6, reads DSGVTQTPKHLITATGQRVTLRCSPRSGDLSVYWYQQSLDQGLQFLIQYYNGEERAKGNILERFSAQQFPDLHSELNLSSLELGDSALYFCASSVGLTGQSPLHFGNGTRLTVT.

To note about this clone: The junction departs from germline at one end; a sequencing error may be responsible. The chain joins TRBV27 to TRBJ1-2; possible D gene TRBD1, 5 bases. The CDR3 length is 13 residues. The germline gives CDR1 MNHEY, CDR2 SMNVEV (reference sequence). The CDR3: CATSPGTKNGYTF. Written as DNA, the CDR3 is TGTGCCACCAGTCCCGGGACTAAGAATGGCTACACCTTC.

The rearrangement joins TRBV2 to TRBJ1-1, with 8 nucleotides matching TRBD1. Germline-derived CDR1 and CDR2 are SNHLY and FYNNEI. Trimming took 2 bases from V and 5 from J; bases not matched to a gene: 7. This CDR3 spans 15 amino acids. The CDR3 is CASSEMLDRATEAFF. CDR3 nucleotide sequence: TGTGCCAGCAGTGAAATGTTGGACAGGGCTACTGAAGCTTTCTTT.

The chain couples TRBV6-5 to TRBJ2-7; D might be TRBD2 (6 bases). Deletions cut 7 bases from V and 0 bases from J, with 13 bases between. The CDR3 sequence is 14 residues long. CDR1 and CDR2 from the germline V gene are MNHEY and SVGAGI. The CDR3 DNA follows: TGTGCCAGCAAAAGCGGGTGGAGCTCCTACGAGCAGTACTTC. Translated: CASKSGWSSYEQYF.

The chain has TRBV5-6 and TRBJ2-1; 7 nucleotides agree with TRBD1. The CDR3 has 16 amino acids. Germline CDR1 and CDR2: SGHDT and YYEEEE. V shed 0 bases and J 0 bases; nucleotides not matched to a gene: 3. In DNA, the CDR3 is TGTGCCAGCAGCTTGGGAGGGGGCCACTCCTACAATGAGCAGTTCTTC. Protein: CASSLGGGHSYNEQFF.

The chain combines TRBV7-8 with TRBJ2-1; 7 nucleotides align to TRBD1. Germline loops: CDR1 SGHVS, CDR2 FQNEAQ. Trimming at V came to 5 bases and at J to 9 bases, leaving 16 bases not matched to a gene. The CDR3 loop spans 16 amino acids. This CDR3 is CASSPYSDRGHGEQFF. In DNA, the CDR3 is TGTGCCAGCAGCCCCTATTCGGATAGGGGGCATGGTGAGCAGTTCTTC.

CDR3 in amino acids: CASSLLAGGYNEQFF. For the CDR3, the DNA is TGCGCCAGCAGCCTACTAGCGGGAGGGTACAATGAGCAGTTCTTC. The chain links TRBV4-1 to TRBJ2-1; 13 bases fit TRBD2. This CDR3 is built from 15 residues. Germline CDR1 MGHRA, CDR2 YSYEKL. V lost 4 bases and J lost 4; bases outside the gene matches: 1.

This chain connects TRBV5-1 to TRBJ2-5; the match to TRBD1 covers 8 bases. CDR1 and CDR2 (germline): SGHRS, YFSETQ. The V segment lost 4 bases and the J segment 3 bases; nucleotides outside the gene matches: 5. This CDR3 is built from 14 residues. Here the CDR3 reads CASSTTQGEETQYF. CDR3 coding DNA: TGCGCCAGCAGCACCACACAGGGGGAAGAGACCCAGTACTTC.

V usage is TRBV9 and J usage is TRBJ2-1, with D perhaps matching TRBD1 (6 bases). V gave up 5 bases and J gave up 7 bases, with 19 bases separating them. The V gene's germline CDR1 is SGDLS and CDR2 YYNGEE. The CDR3 covers 15 residues. Written as DNA, the CDR3 is TGTGCCAGCAGTTCCCAAAGGACAGCCTCAAATGAGCAGTTCTTC. This translates into CASSSQRTASNEQFF. The variable domain in full, with the rest retrieved from reference TRBV9 and TRBJ2-1, is DSGVTQTPKHLITATGQRVTLRCSPRSGDLSVYWYQQSLDQGLQFLIQYYNGEERAKGNILERFSAQQFPDLHSELNLSSLELGDSALYFCASSSQRTASNEQFFGPGTRLTVL.

This rearrangement joins TRBV11-2 to TRBJ1-3, with D unclear. Trimming removed 0 bases at V and 0 bases at J, with 3 bases between. This CDR3 contains 14 residues. Per germline, CDR1 SGHAT and CDR2 FQNNGV. The CDR3 DNA reads as TGTGCCAGCAGCTTAGATCACTCTGGAAACACCATATATTTT. Protein product: CASSLDHSGNTIYF.

This chain's CDR3 is CASSQDQGMNTEAFF. The CDR3 region has the DNA TGTGCCAGCAGCCAAGATCAGGGTATGAACACTGAAGCTTTCTTT. The chain is built from TRBV4-2 and TRBJ1-1; weak D call: TRBD1 (5 bases). CDR1 is LGHNA and CDR2 is YNFKEQ in the germline V gene. This CDR3 is 15 amino acids long. Trimming shortened V by 0 bases and J by 0 bases, and 8 bases separated the two germline ends.

The chain joins TRBV7-9 to TRBJ1-1, with 8 bases aligning to TRBD1. J was trimmed by 1 base and V by 2 bases; bases with no gene match: 3. The CDR3 has 15 residues. Looked up from germline, CDR1 is SEHNR and CDR2 is FQNEAQ (reference sequence). CDR3 sequence reads: CASSLLQGANTEAFF. In DNA form, the CDR3 reads TGTGCCAGCAGCTTACTGCAGGGGGCGAACACTGAAGCTTTCTTT.

This chain connects TRBV28 to TRBJ1-3; possible D gene TRBD1, 5 bases. Trimming removed 8 bases from V and 6 bases from J, with 11 bases in between. The CDR3 has 12 amino acids. Germline-derived CDR1 and CDR2 are MDHEN and SYDVKM. CDR3 region: CASGHAVNTIYF. In DNA, the CDR3 is TGTGCCAGCGGACATGCAGTAAACACCATATATTTT.

This clone was recorded once. The chain combines TRBV9 with TRBJ2-3; the D gene is possibly TRBD2 (6 bases). V was clipped by 5 bases and J by 1 base, with 14 bases between them. CDR3 length equals 15 residues. CDR1 and CDR2 from the germline V gene are SGDLS and YYNGEE. CDR3 sequence: CASREAGPGTDTQYF. CDR3 coding DNA: TGTGCCAGCAGGGAGGCGGGACCGGGCACAGATACGCAGTATTTT.

CDR3 residues: CASSSGGQETQYF. CDR3 in DNA: TGTGCCAGCAGCTCAGGGGGTCAAGAGACCCAGTACTTC. V is TRBV5-4 and J is TRBJ2-5; 7 bases are shared with TRBD1. CDR1 is SGHNT, CDR2 YYREEE, per germline (reference sequence). The CDR3 is made up of 13 amino acids. The V gene end was trimmed by 3 bases and the J gene end by 2 bases; junction bases not matched to a gene: 1. The whole variable domain, remainder taken from reference TRBV5-4 and TRBJ2-5, is ETGVTQSPTHLIKTRGQQVTLRCSSQSGHNTVSWYQQALGQGPQFIFQYYREEENGRGNFPPRFSGLQFPNYSSELNVNALELDDSALYLCASSSGGQETQYFGPGTRLLVL.

This chain connects TRBV4-3 to TRBJ2-3, with a tentative D call TRBD2 (5 bases). This CDR3 contains 15 residues. The germline CDR1 and CDR2 sequences are LGHNA and YSLEER. V shed 1 base and J shed 2 bases, with 10 bases lying between them. CDR3 region: CASSQAGRITDTQYF. The CDR3 nucleotides are TGCGCCAGCAGCCAAGCGGGGAGAATCACAGATACGCAGTATTTT.

The genes are TRBV6-4 and TRBJ1-2; D is ambiguous. Germline CDR1 and CDR2: MRHNA and SNTAGT. V was pared by 4 bases and J by 4 bases, with 10 bases between. The CDR3 sequence is 13 residues long. The CDR3 loop reads CASSASSSYGYTF. The CDR3 DNA is TGTGCCAGCAGTGCGAGTTCATCCTATGGCTACACCTTC.

A few counts support this clone. This chain links TRBV5-1 with TRBJ1-5, with D tentatively TRBD1 (5 bases). The V end was cut by 4 bases, the J end by 6 bases, with 11 bases between. From germline, CDR1 is SGHRS and CDR2 YFSETQ. The CDR3 is made up of 13 amino acids. The CDR3 protein is CASSEQVGQPQHF. The CDR3 DNA reads as TGCGCCAGCAGCGAACAGGTTGGTCAGCCCCAGCATTTT.